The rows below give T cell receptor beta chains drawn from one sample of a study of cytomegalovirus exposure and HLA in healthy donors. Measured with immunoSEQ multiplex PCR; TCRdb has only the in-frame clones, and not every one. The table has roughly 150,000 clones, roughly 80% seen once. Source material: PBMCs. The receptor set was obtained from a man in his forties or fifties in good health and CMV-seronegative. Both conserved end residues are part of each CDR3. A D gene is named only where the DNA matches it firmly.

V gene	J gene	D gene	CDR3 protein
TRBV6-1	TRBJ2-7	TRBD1	CASSEAKGAGEQYF
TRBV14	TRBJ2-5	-	CASSRTLFQETQYF
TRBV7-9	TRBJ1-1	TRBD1	CASSLQGVHTEAFF
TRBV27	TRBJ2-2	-	CASSLRGRDTGELFF
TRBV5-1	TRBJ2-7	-	CASSEEGEQYF
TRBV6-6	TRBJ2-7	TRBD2	CASNHPPGGAFEQYF
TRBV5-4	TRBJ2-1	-	CASSLGSGLVNEQFF
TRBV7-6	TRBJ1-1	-	CASSQSGEAFF
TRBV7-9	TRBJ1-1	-	CASSPTAPGTEAFF
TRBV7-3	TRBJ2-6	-	CASSLKQGGANVLTF
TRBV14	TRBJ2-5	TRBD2	CASSLRLAGQETQYF
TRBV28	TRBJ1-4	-	CASSPPGEKLFF
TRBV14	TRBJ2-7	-	CASSQLYRGTAYEQYF
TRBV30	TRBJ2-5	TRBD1	CAWDRVQAETQYF
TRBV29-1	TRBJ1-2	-	CSVVVFGENYGYTF
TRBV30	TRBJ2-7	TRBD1	CAWSMDRAGEQYF
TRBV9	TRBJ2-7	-	CASSVGSSGYEQYF
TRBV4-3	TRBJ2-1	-	CASSQGSSAYNEQFF
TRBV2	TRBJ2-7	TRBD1	CASSASGGKYEQYF
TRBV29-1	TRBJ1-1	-	CSVDGTLNTEAFF
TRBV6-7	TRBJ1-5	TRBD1	CASSQTGGNQPQHF
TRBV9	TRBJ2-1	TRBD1	CASSVGIQQGVHYNEQFF
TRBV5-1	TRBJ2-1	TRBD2	CASSLTSGGPNEQFF
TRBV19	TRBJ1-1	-	CASTPAVNTEAFF
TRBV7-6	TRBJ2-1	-	CASSLWGGEGYNEQFF
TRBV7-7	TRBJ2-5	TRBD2	CASSKSLAGESQETQYF
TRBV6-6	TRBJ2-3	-	CACGTQYF
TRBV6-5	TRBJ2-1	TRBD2	CAAGTSGRRRWFF
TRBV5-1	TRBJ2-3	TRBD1	CASSVGTGYTDTQYF
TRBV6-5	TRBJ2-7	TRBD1	CASSYSDRGLAEQYF
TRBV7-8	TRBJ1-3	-	CASSLRGNGNTIYF
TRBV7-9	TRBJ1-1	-	CASSRSPGTEAFF
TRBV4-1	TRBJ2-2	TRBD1	CASSQGGQGIFTGELFF
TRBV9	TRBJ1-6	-	CASSAHSAYNSPLHF
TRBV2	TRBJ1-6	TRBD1	CASTRDRVNSPLHF
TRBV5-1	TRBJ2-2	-	CASSPHGSPGTGELFF
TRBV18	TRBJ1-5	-	CASSPSGSGSNQPQHF
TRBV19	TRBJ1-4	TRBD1	CASRQGQLNEKLFF
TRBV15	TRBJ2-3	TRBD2	CATSRDQVLSGGTDTQYF
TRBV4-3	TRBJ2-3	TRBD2	CASSQGFGLAGSTDTQYF
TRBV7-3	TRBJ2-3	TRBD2	CASSPTSGGATDTQYF
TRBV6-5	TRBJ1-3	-	CASSYSEGNTIYF
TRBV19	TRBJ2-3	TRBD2	CASSTSSGGGYTQYF